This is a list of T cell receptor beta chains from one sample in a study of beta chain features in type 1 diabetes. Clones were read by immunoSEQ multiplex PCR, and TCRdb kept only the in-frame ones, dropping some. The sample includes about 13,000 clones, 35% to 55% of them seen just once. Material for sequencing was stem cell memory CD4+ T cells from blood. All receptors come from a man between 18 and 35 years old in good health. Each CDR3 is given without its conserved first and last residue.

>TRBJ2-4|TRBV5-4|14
ASSLGMGGAKNIQY
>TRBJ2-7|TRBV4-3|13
ASSQTFTSGGEQY
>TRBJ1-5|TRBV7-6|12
ASSLYSGNQPQH
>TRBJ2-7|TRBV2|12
ASSAGGAPYEQY
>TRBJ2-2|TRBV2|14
ASSELGTGNTGELF
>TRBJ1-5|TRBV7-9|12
ASSQDRRNQPQH
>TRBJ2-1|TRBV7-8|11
ASSFEGYNEQF
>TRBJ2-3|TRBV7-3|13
ASSLTPTSGDTQY
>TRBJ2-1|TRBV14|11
ASSQGFENEQF
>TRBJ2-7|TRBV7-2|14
ASSLVGGQGGYEQY
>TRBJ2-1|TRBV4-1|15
ASRPTSGGDSYNEQF
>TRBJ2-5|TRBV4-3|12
ASSQGQTQETQY
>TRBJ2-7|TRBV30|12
AWSVRQVPYEQY
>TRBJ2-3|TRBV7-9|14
ASSPWPSGSTDTQY
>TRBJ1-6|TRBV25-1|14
ASSEGGGTYNSPLH
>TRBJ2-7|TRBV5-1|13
ASSPGTVTTGEQY
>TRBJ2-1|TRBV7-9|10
ASSLAGGEQF
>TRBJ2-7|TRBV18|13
ASSPPRVGVDEQY
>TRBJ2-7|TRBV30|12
ACSNGQGTYEQY
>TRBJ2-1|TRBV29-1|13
SARVTAGGYNEQF
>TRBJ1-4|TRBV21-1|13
ASSPRDRGDEKLF
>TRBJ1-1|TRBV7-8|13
ASSGREWAGTEAF
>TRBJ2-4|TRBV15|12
ATSRDGTSGVQY
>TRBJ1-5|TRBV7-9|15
ASSFAGGQGSNQPQH
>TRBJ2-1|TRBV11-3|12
ASSSGLANHEQF
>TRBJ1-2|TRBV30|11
AWSGTGLSGYT
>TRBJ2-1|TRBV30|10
AWSARGGEQF
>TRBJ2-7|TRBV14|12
ASSLAGGTYEQY
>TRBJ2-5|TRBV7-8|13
ASSFRDSGGETQY
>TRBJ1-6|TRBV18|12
ASSPGTGNSPLH
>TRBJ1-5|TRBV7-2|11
ASSGDRNQPQH
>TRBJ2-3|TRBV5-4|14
ASSLRQRTSTDTQY
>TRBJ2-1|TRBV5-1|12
ASRTSGGHNEQF
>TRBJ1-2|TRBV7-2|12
ASSLGQGIMGYT
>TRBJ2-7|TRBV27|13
ASREPGQGAYEQY
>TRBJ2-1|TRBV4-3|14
ASSPRLAGDYNEQF
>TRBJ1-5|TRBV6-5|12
ASSSGDGNQPQH
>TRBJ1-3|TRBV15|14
ATSRTTGSSGNTIY
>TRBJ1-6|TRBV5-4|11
ASSLDFPSPLH
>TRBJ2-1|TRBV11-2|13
ASSWTSGDDNEQF
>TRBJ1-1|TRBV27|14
ASSLLGLGLDTEAF
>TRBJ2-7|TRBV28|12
ASSTGGSPYEQY
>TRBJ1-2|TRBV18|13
ASSPAGQPNYGYT
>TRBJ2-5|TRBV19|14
ASSTGTSGGQETQY
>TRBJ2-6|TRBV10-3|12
AISENSGANVLT
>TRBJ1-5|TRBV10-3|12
AISEGTGNQPQH